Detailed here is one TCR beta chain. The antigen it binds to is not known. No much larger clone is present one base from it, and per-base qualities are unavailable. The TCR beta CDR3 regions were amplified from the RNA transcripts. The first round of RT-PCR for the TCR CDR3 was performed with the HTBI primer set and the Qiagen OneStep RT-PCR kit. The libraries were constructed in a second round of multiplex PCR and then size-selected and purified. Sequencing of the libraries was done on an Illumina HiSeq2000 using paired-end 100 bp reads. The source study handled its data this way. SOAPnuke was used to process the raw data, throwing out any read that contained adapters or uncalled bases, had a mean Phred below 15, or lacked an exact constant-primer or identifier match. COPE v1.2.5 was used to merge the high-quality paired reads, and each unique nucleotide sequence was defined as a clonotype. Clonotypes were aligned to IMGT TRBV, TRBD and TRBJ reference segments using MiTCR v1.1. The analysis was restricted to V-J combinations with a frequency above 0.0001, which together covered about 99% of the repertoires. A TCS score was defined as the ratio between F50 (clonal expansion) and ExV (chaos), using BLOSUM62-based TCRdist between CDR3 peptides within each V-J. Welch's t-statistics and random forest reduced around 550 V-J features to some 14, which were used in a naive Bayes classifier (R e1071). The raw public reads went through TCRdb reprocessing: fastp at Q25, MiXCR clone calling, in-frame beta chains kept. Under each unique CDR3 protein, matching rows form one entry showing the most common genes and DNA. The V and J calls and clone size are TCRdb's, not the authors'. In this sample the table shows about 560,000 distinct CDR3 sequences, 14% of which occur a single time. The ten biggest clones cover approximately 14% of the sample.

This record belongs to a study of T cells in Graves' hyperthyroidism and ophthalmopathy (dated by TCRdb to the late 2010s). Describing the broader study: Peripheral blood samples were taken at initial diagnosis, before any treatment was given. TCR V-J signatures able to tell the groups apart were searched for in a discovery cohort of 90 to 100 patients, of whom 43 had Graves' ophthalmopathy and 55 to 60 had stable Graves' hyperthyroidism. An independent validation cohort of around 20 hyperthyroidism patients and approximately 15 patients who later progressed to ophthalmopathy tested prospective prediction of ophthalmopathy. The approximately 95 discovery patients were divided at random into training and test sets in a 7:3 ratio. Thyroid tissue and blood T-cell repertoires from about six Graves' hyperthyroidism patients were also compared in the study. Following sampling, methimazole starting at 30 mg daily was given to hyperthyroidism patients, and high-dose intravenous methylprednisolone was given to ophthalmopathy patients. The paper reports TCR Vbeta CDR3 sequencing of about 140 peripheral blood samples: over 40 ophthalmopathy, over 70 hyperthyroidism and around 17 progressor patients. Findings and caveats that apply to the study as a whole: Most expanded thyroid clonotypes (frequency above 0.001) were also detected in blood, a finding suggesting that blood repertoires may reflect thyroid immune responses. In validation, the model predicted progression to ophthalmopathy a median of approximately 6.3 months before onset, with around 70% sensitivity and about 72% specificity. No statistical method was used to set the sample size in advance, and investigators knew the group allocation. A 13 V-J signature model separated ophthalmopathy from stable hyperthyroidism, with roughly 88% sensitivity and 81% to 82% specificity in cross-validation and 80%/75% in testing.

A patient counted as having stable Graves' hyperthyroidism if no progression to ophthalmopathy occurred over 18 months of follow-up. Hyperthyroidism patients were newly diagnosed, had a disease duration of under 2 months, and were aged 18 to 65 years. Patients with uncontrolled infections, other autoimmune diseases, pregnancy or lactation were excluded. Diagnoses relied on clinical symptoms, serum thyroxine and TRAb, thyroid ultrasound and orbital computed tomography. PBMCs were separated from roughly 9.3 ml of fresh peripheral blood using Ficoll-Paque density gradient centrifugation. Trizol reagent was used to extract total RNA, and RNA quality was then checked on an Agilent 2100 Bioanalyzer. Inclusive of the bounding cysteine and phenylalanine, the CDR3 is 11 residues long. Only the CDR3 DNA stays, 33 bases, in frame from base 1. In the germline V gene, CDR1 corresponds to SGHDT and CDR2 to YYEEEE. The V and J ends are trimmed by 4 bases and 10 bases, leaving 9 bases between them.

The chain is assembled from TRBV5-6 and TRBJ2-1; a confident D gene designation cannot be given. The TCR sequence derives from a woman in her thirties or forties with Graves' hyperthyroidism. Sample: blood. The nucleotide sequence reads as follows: TGTGCCAGCAGCAGAACTGGGGAGCAGTTCTTC. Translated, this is CASSRTGEQFF. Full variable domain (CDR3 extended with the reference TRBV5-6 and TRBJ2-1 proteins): DAGVTQSPTHLIKTRGQQVTLRCSPKSGHDTVSWYQQALGQGPQFIFQYYEEEERQRGNFPDRFSGHQFPNYSSELNVNALLLGDSALYLCASSRTGEQFFGPGTRLTVL.